This T cell receptor (beta chain) was observed in a study of cytomegalovirus exposure and HLA in healthy donors. Overall study findings and caveats: Apparent HLA restriction characterized most CMV-associated TCR beta chains in a later analysis.

Turning to this clone: No antigen is known for it.

Germline V CDR1 and CDR2: SQVTM, ANQGSEA. Trimming removed 7 bases at V and 0 bases at J, with 12 bases between. This CDR3 has 13 amino acids. PCR was performed using 60 Vbeta and 13 Jbeta primers. TCRdb keeps only in-frame clones here, not all; method: immunoSEQ multiplex PCR. The sample comprises 100,000 to 150,000 clones, about 80% of which are singletons, and about 1.8% rests with the top ten. The sample consisted of PBMCs. The gene calls are TRBV29-1 and TRBJ1-1; D unresolved. The clonotype originates from a woman between 45 and 65 years old in good health and CMV-seronegative. The CDR3 loop reads CSGVPRMNTEAFF. The DNA of the CDR3 is TGCAGCGGAGTTCCGCGGATGAACACTGAAGCTTTCTTT.